Following are 29 T cell receptor beta chains from one sample sequenced in a study of T cell repertoires in cytomegalovirus infection. MiXCR, run by TCRdb on the reads, gives a single entry per CDR3 protein. Here the sample spans 100,000 to 150,000 distinct CDR3 sequences, over 25% being singletons. These TCRs' antigens remain unknown. The input for sequencing was CD8+ T cells from cultured PBMCs, taken from culture after CMV antigen stimulation. The origin of the receptors is a human donor in good health (CMV status not recorded). Some clones in this sample may be carry-over from other donors' samples.

The table lists this clonotype with a few counts. This chain connects TRBV4-1 to TRBJ1-5; a weak D match, TRBD1 (5 bases). The V gene lost 6 bases and the J gene lost 4 bases, with 16 bases spanning the gap. This CDR3 contains 15 residues. Per germline, CDR1 MGHRA and CDR2 YSYEKL. This chain's CDR3 is CASSVREGFNQPQHF. Written as DNA, the CDR3 is TGCGCCAGCAGTGTCAGGGAGGGCTTTAATCAGCCCCAGCATTTT.

V is TRBV19 and J is TRBJ2-1; TRBD2 agrees at 9 bases. With V trimmed by 3 bases and J by 8 bases, 8 bases remained unmatched. The CDR3 has 15 amino acids. The V gene's germline CDR1 is LNHDA and CDR2 SQIVND (reference sequence). The CDR3: CASSITRGGADEQFF. The DNA of the CDR3 is TGTGCCAGTAGTATCACGCGCGGGGGGGCGGATGAGCAGTTCTTC.

This chain links TRBV5-1 with TRBJ2-5; 10 bases agree with TRBD2. Looked up from germline, CDR1 is SGHRS and CDR2 is YFSETQ. Trimming at V came to 5 bases and at J to 5 bases, leaving 15 bases not matched to a gene. The length of the CDR3 is 17 residues. CDR3 sequence reads: CASSPRSGGALVETQYF. The CDR3 coding sequence is TGCGCCAGCAGTCCCCGGAGCGGGGGGGCCTTAGTGGAGACCCAGTACTTC.

In its sample, this clonotype was seen many times. This chain uses TRBV7-2 with TRBJ2-2; maybe TRBD1 (5 bases). The CDR3 has 17 residues. V was cut by 5 bases and J by 1 base, with 17 bases left in between. Germline V gene data show CDR1 as SGHTA and CDR2 as FQGNSA. CDR3 nucleotide sequence: TGTGCCAGCAGCGAGCAGGGTGGGGCGAGGAACACCGGGGAGCTGTTTTTT. It is translated as CASSEQGGARNTGELFF.

The chain joins TRBV10-3 to TRBJ2-3, with D possibly being TRBD1 or TRBD2 (7 bases each). This CDR3 has 19 amino acids. The germline V and J ends were trimmed by 0 bases and 2 bases, with 21 bases remaining between them. Germline-derived CDR1 and CDR2 are ENHRY and SYGVKD. CDR3 DNA sequence: TGTGCCATCAGTGAGTCCCCAGAACAGGGGAGGGGAAACACAGATACGCAGTATTTT. It yields the protein CAISESPEQGRGNTDTQYF.

This clonotype has just a few counts. V is TRBV6-6 and J is TRBJ1-2; possible D gene TRBD1, 5 bases. V was shortened by 10 bases and J by 3 bases, with 21 bases between the two germline ends. Looked up from germline, CDR1 is MNHNY and CDR2 is SVGAGI (reference sequence). The CDR3 is 15 amino acids. CDR3 amino acids: CATTLRDPTDYGYTF. The CDR3 coding sequence is TGTGCCACCACTCTCCGGGACCCCACCGACTATGGCTACACCTTC.

This clonotype was seen a few times. This chain links TRBV12-3 or TRBV12-4 with TRBJ2-7, with D possibly matching TRBD2 (6 bases). V shed 0 bases and J shed 3 bases, with 12 bases lying between them. CDR3 size: 15 residues. The CDR3 loop reads CASSLATGGFYEQYF. The CDR3, as DNA: TGTGCCAGCAGTTTAGCTACAGGAGGGTTCTACGAGCAGTACTTC.

The V and J genes are TRBV5-1 and TRBJ2-5; 7 bases align to TRBD2. With 7 bases clipped from V and 2 bases from J, the junction kept 8 bases outside the gene matches. Germline assignment: CDR1 SGHRS and CDR2 YFSETQ. The CDR3 is made up of 14 amino acids. DNA of the CDR3: TGCGCCAGCCGGGAAGCGGGGATGCAAGAGACCCAGTACTTC. It codes for CASREAGMQETQYF.

The rearrangement joins TRBV3-1 to TRBJ1-5; D gene unclear. Germline V lookup: CDR1 LGHDT, CDR2 YNNKEL (reference sequence). The CDR3 length is 13 residues. With 1 base removed from V and 4 bases from J, the gap between germline ends came to 5 bases. For the CDR3, the DNA is TGTGCCAGCAGCCAAGGGGAAAATCAGCCCCAGCATTTT. This gives the protein CASSQGENQPQHF.

A few counts support this clonotype. This chain joins TRBV19 and TRBJ2-5; a weak D match, TRBD2 (5 bases). The germline V gene encodes CDR1 LNHDA and CDR2 SQIVND (reference sequence). V was pared by 0 bases and J by 1 base, with 12 bases between. The CDR3 has 16 amino acids. The CDR3 loop reads CASSIDTPGIQETQYF. The CDR3 DNA follows: TGTGCCAGTAGTATAGATACGCCGGGGATCCAAGAGACCCAGTACTTC.

The chain is built from TRBV18 and TRBJ1-4; 7 bases map to TRBD1. V was pared by 5 bases and J by 5 bases, with 8 bases of the junction left unmatched. The germline V gene encodes CDR1 KGHSH and CDR2 LQKENI. The length of the CDR3 is 15 residues. DNA for the CDR3: TGTGCCAGCTCAGCCCGACAGGGAAGGAATGAAAAACTGTTTTTT. Translating gives CASSARQGRNEKLFF.

The chain employs TRBV12-5 and TRBJ2-1, with D unclear. The CDR3 totals 12 residues. V was pared by 0 bases and J by 8 bases, with 5 bases between. From germline, CDR1 is LGHNT and CDR2 FRNRAP. The chain's CDR3 is CASGLVIDEQFF. As DNA, the CDR3 is TGTGCTAGTGGTTTGGTCATAGATGAGCAGTTCTTC.

The chain couples TRBV28 to TRBJ2-3, with 7 bases fitting TRBD1. The V gene end was trimmed by 6 bases and the J gene end by 8 bases; junction bases not matched to a gene: 8. The CDR3 extends over 13 amino acids. Looked up from germline, CDR1 is MDHEN and CDR2 is SYDVKM. Here the CDR3 DNA reads TGTGCCAGCAGGGGCGAGACAGGGTCTACGCAGTATTTT. This translates into CASRGETGSTQYF.

The genes are TRBV28 and TRBJ1-5, with a weak D call TRBD1 (5 bases). The CDR3 is 16 amino acids. V was shortened by 6 bases and J by 0 bases, with 15 bases between the two germline ends. Germline V gene lookup returns CDR1 MDHEN and CDR2 SYDVKM. CDR3 protein: CASRQKDRFSNQPQHF. The DNA for the CDR3 is TGTGCCAGCAGACAAAAAGACAGATTTAGCAATCAGCCCCAGCATTTT.

V gene TRBV4-1 combines with J gene TRBJ2-3; the D is unclear. CDR1 and CDR2 (germline): MGHRA, YSYEKL. V was clipped by 2 bases and J by 0 bases, with 6 bases between them. CDR3 length: 14 amino acids. CDR3 nucleotide sequence: TGCGCCAGCAGCCAACACCTGAGCACAGATACGCAGTATTTT. Translation: CASSQHLSTDTQYF.

This clonotype turned up a few times. The chain is built from TRBV19 and TRBJ2-1, with TRBD2 matching 9 bases. The germline V gene encodes CDR1 LNHDA and CDR2 SQIVND (reference sequence). This CDR3 contains 16 residues. The ends lost 4 bases at V and 2 bases at J; junction bases unmatched: 6. CDR3 region: CASSTPPSGAYNEQFF. DNA of the CDR3: TGTGCCAGTAGTACCCCGCCTAGCGGGGCCTACAATGAGCAGTTCTTC.

This clonotype turned up a few times. The chain has TRBV7-8 and TRBJ2-7; 7 nucleotides align to TRBD1. Germline assignment: CDR1 SGHVS and CDR2 FQNEAQ. This CDR3 comprises 14 residues. V trimming: 5 bases; J trimming: 6 bases; junction bases outside the gene matches: 10. CDR3 residues: CASSINSPGGEQYF. CDR3 nucleotide sequence: TGTGCCAGCAGCATAAATTCGCCAGGGGGCGAGCAGTACTTC.

CDR3 in DNA: TGTGCCAGCAGCTCGATATACAGCTACGAGCAGTACTTC. Protein: CASSSIYSYEQYF. The chain joins TRBV7-9 to TRBJ2-7; D gene uncertain. The germline V gene encodes CDR1 SEHNR and CDR2 FQNEAQ (reference sequence). The CDR3 extends over 13 amino acids. V was trimmed by 4 bases and J by 3 bases, leaving 10 bases between them.

Only a few counts were recorded for this clonotype. The chain combines TRBV7-2 with TRBJ2-7, with D possibly being TRBD1 or TRBD2 (5 bases each). CDR1 and CDR2 from the germline V gene are SGHTA and FQGNSA. Trimming removed 5 bases at V and 3 bases at J, with 14 bases between. The CDR3 totals 14 residues. CDR3 DNA sequence: TGTGCCAGCAGCCCAGGGACGGGAAACTACGAGCAGTACTTC. Protein sequence: CASSPGTGNYEQYF.

In its sample, this clonotype was seen many times. The chain joins TRBV7-2 to TRBJ2-7; D uncertain. V lost 5 bases, J lost 3 bases, and 14 bases lay in between. Germline V gives CDR1 SGHTA, CDR2 FQGNSA. The CDR3 is made up of 14 amino acids. The CDR3 DNA reads TGTGCCAGCAGCCCGTCCCCGGAAGGCTACGAGCAGTACTTC. It translates to CASSPSPEGYEQYF. The complete variable domain, with remaining parts taken from reference TRBV7-2 and TRBJ2-7, reads GAGVSQSPSNKVTEKGKDVELRCDPISGHTALYWYRQSLGQGLEFLIYFQGNSAPDKSGLPSDRFSAERTGGSVSTLTIQRTQQEDSAVYLCASSPSPEGYEQYFGPGTRLTVT.

This clonotype was recorded many times. This sequence joins TRBV7-9 and TRBJ2-1, with TRBD2 identical over 8 bases. V was pared by 4 bases and J by 7 bases, with 12 bases of the junction left unmatched. Per the germline V gene, CDR1 is SEHNR and CDR2 is FQNEAQ (reference sequence). The CDR3 runs 16 residues. The CDR3 sequence is CASSSRGSGGANEQFF. The CDR3 nucleotides read TGTGCCAGCAGCTCCCGGGGGAGCGGGGGAGCAAATGAGCAGTTCTTC.

This clonotype was counted many times. V is TRBV23-1 and J is TRBJ2-7; maybe TRBD2 (5 bases). TRBV23-1 is treated as an ORF (open reading frame) with a function not yet certain. This CDR3 is built from 15 residues. V was cut by 6 bases and J by 2 bases, with 17 bases left in between. CDR3 protein: CASSRTRGGTYEQYF. The CDR3 nucleotides read TGCGCCAGCAGCCGGACTCGTGGAGGAACCTACGAGCAGTACTTC.

This chain connects TRBV7-2 to TRBJ2-7; D is unresolved. The CDR3 length is 11 residues. The V end lost 10 bases, the J end lost 11 bases, and 18 bases lay between the germline ends. In germline, CDR1 is SGHTA, CDR2 FQGNSA. CDR3 amino acids: CANSSYSGKYF. The DNA of the CDR3 is TGTGCCAACAGTTCCTACAGTGGAAAGTACTTC.

This clonotype was recorded at least ten times. This chain uses TRBV13 with TRBJ2-1; 7 bases fit TRBD2. Germline V gives CDR1 PRHDT, CDR2 FYEKMQ (reference sequence). The CDR3 runs to 14 residues. The junction had 13 bases not matched to a gene; V was cut back by 5 bases and J by 12 bases. The chain's CDR3 is CASSPRLAPWGQFF. For the CDR3, the DNA is TGTGCCAGCAGCCCCAGACTAGCCCCATGGGGGCAGTTCTTC.

The chain couples TRBV4-1 to TRBJ1-1; D remains ambiguous. Germline values: CDR1 MGHRA, CDR2 YSYEKL. This CDR3 region has 13 residues. V lost 1 base, J lost 8 bases, and 11 bases lay in between. The CDR3 region is CASSQVGILEAFF. The CDR3 DNA is TGCGCCAGCAGCCAAGTTGGGATTCTGGAAGCTTTCTTT.

As to this clonotype: A junction end diverges from the germline sequence, so it may reflect a read error. V and J are TRBV19 and TRBJ2-1; D remains unclear. This CDR3 has 13 amino acids. Germline-derived CDR1 and CDR2 are LNHDA and SQIVND (reference sequence). In nucleotides, the CDR3 is TGTGCCAGTAGTATGGACGGCTACAATGAACAGTTCTTC. Encoded protein: CASSMDGYNEQFF. The full variable domain, with the rest looked up from reference TRBV19 and TRBJ2-1, is DGGITQSPKYLFRKEGQNVTLSCEQNLNHDAMYWYRQDPGQGLRLIYYSQIVNDFQKGDIAEGYSVSREKKESFPLTVTSAQKNPTAFYLCASSMDGYNEQFFGPGTRLTVL.

The rearrangement uses TRBV20-1 and TRBJ1-5; D remains unclear. Trimming removed 2 bases at V and 3 bases at J, with 8 bases between. The CDR3 is made up of 13 amino acids. Germline assignment: CDR1 DFQATT and CDR2 SNEGSKA (reference sequence). The CDR3 bases are TGCAGTGCTAGACCCAGCTACAATCAGCCCCAGCATTTT. Protein sequence: CSARPSYNQPQHF.

This clonotype was counted a few times. This rearrangement joins TRBV7-8 to TRBJ1-5, with D maybe TRBD1 (6 bases). The V and J ends lost 5 bases and 2 bases respectively, with 10 bases between them. CDR1 is SGHVS, CDR2 FQNEAQ, per germline. This CDR3 spans 14 amino acids. This CDR3 is CASSRGLGNQPQHF. CDR3 DNA sequence: TGTGCCAGCAGCCGGGGGCTAGGCAATCAGCCCCAGCATTTT.

This clonotype was counted at least ten times. V is TRBV6-1 and J is TRBJ2-7; TRBD1 aligns across 7 bases. Germline-derived CDR1 and CDR2 are MNHNS and SASEGT. CDR3 length equals 14 residues. V lost 3 bases, J lost 2 bases, and 4 bases stayed unmatched. The CDR3 region is CASSEGDSPYEQYF. The DNA of the CDR3 is TGTGCCAGCAGTGAGGGGGACAGCCCCTACGAGCAGTACTTC.